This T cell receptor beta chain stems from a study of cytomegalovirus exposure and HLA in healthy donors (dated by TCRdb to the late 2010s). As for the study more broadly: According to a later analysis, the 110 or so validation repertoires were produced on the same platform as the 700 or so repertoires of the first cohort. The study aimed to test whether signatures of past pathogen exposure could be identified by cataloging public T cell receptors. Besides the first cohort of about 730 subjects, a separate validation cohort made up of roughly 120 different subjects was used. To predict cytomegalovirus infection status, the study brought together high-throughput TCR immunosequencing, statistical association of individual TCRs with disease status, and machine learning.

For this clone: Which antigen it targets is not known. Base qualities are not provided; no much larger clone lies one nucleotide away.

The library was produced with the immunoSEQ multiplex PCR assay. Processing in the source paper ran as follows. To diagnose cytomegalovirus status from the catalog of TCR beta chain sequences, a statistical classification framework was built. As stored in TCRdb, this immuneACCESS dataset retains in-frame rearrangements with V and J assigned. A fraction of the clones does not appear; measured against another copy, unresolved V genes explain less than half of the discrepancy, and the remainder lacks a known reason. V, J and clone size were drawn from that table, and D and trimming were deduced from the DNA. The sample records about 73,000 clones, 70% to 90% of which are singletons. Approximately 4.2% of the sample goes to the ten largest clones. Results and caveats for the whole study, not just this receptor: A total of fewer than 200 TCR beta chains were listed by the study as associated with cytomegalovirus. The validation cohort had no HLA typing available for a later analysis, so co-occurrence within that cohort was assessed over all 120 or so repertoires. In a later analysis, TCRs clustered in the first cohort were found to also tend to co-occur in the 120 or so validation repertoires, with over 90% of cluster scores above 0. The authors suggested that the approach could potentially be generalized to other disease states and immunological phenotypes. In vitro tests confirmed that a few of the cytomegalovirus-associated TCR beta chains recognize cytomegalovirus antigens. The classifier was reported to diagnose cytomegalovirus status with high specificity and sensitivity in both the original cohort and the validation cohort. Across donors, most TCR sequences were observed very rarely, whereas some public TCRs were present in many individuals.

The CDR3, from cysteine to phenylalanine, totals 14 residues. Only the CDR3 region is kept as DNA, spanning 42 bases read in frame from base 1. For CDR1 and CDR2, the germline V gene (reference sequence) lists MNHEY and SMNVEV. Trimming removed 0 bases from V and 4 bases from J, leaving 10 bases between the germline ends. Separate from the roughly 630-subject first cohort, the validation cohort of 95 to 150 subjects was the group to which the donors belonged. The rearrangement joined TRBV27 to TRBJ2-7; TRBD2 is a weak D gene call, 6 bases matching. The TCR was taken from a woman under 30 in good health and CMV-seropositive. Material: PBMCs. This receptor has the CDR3 CASSLSGGRYEQYF. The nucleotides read TGTGCCAGCAGTTTATCCGGGGGTCGGTACGAGCAGTACTTC.